This record covers a single TCR beta chain. This clonotype was counted many times. Its recognized antigen is unknown. No much larger clone exists at a distance of one base, and base qualities are not known. From cysteine to phenylalanine, the CDR3 is 15 amino acids long. The entry retains the CDR3 DNA only, 45 bases that are in frame from base 1. According to the germline V gene, CDR1 reads SGDLS and CDR2 reads YYNGEE. V lost 4 bases and J lost 8 bases, and the count of bases not matched to a germline gene is 12. Only healthy Caucasian donors were included. The twin cohort consisted of three pairs of female monozygotic twins, all aged roughly 18 to 29 years. The RNA used for TCR libraries was isolated from peripheral blood mononuclear cells. Library preparation was by 5' RACE. The sequencing machine was an Illumina HiSeq 2000. Template switching added a universal primer binding site, and the final cDNA carried a unique molecular identifier that allowed TCR cDNA molecules to be counted accurately. Specific primers in the conserved constant-segment region were used to synthesize first-strand cDNA for TCR alpha and beta chains. To control for contamination, every cDNA library carried two barcodes: a SMART-Mk sample barcode plus Illumina barcodes. Two successive PCR steps introduced TruSeq adapter sequences along with Illumina sample barcodes. TCR alpha and beta cDNA libraries were sequenced on the Illumina HiSeq platform with custom primers. Regarding the original processing steps: Raw reads were processed with MiGEC to extract unique molecular identifiers, and MiXCR was used to determine CDR3 positions. For each individual, recombination models were inferred using an EM algorithm with the repgenHMM and IGoR tools. The tcR package in R was used for shared clonotype analysis, with sharing normalized by the product of cloneset sizes. To study raw recombination free of thymic and clonal selection effects, out-of-frame nonproductive sequences were analyzed. Using fastp trimming at Q25 and MiXCR clonotype assembly, TCRdb reanalyzed the public sequencing data and kept in-frame beta chains. Each entry merges the rows of one CDR3 protein and shows their most common DNA and genes. TCRdb, not the authors, supplied the V and J calls. The sample records 700,000 to 950,000 distinct CDR3 sequences, roughly an eighth of which are singletons. The ten largest make up 1.5% to 2% of the sample.

The data were taken from a study of identical twins (dated by TCRdb to about 2016). In the study overall: To test whether fetal clonotypes persist, this study deep-sequenced TCR alpha and beta repertoires from monozygotic twins, from unrelated adults of various ages, and from cord blood. To rule out contamination, replicate twin experiments were performed at different times with different library preparation protocols.

What the research found in general, with its limitations: Conclusions relied on cross-sectional statistical analysis, since the same donors could not be followed over many years. In monozygotic twins, recombination models systematically underestimated out-of-frame TCR alpha sharing, but the models matched the sharing seen between unrelated individuals. Invariant T cells such as MAIT and iNKT could partly confound zero-insertion analyses, although diverse VJ usage argued against such confounding for most clonotypes. Compared with coincidental sharing between unrelated individuals, out-of-frame TCR alpha sequences shared between twins had an excess of sequences with low generation probability. In beta out-of-frame sequences, excess twin sharing was weaker, because having fewer shared sequences lowered the signal-to-noise ratio. Fewer insertions were carried by abundant cord blood beta clonotypes, a similar but weaker trend appeared in young adult naive repertoires, and no such trend appeared in memory repertoires.

These data are also associated with another study on yellow fever vaccine responses in identical twins. The second source states: The authors reported that the T cell response to vaccination in identical twins appeared partly convergent and partly personalized. Focusing on identical twins, the study followed the T cell clones that responded to the vaccine, and did so with precision.

The V and J genes are TRBV9 and TRBJ2-1; 7 middle bases align to TRBD2. The TCR originated in a woman between 18 and 29 years old in good health. Input material: PBMCs. The DNA sequence reads TGTGCCAGCAGCCCTTCGGGACTACCGGGGGATGAGCAGTTCTTC. The translation is CASSPSGLPGDEQFF. Here the CDR3 is joined to the reference TRBV9 and TRBJ2-1 genes, and the full variable domain is: DSGVTQTPKHLITATGQRVTLRCSPRSGDLSVYWYQQSLDQGLQFLIQYYNGEERAKGNILERFSAQQFPDLHSELNLSSLELGDSALYFCASSPSGLPGDEQFFGPGTRLTVL.